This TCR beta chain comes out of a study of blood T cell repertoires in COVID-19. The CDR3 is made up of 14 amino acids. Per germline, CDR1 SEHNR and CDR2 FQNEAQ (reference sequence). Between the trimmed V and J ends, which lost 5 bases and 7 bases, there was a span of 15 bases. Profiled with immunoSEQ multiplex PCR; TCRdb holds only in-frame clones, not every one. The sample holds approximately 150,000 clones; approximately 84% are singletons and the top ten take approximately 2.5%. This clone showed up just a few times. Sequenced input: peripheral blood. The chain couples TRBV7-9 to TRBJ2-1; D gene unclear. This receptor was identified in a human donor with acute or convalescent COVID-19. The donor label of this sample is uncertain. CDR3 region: CASSVRMTSNEQFF. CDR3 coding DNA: TGTGCCAGCAGCGTTCGTATGACTTCGAATGAGCAGTTCTTC.